The 16 T cell receptor beta chains in this list originate from one sample, sequenced in a study of T cells in Graves' hyperthyroidism and ophthalmopathy. TCR beta CDR3 sequences were amplified from RNA transcripts. HTBI primers drove first-round RT-PCR of the TCR CDR3. TCRdb redid the calling of the multiplex PCR reads with MiXCR, one entry per CDR3 protein. There are fewer than 500,000 distinct CDR3 sequences in the sample; 14% to 15% occur only once, and roughly an eighth lies in the top ten. The sequencing sample was made of blood. These receptors came from a man between 18 and 35 years old with Graves' ophthalmopathy.

This clonotype was detected many times. The rearrangement links TRBV7-9 to TRBJ2-7; 13 bases are a match to TRBD2. J gave up 5 bases and V 5 bases, and 9 bases lay outside the gene matches. CDR1 and CDR2 (germline): SEHNR, FQNEAQ (reference sequence). The CDR3 is made up of 16 amino acids. CDR3 DNA: TGTGCCAGCAGCCCACCCCTCGGACTAGCGGGAGACGAGCAGTACTTC. It is translated as CASSPPLGLAGDEQYF.

This clonotype was picked up a small number of times. The chain is built from TRBV4-2 and TRBJ2-7; 8 bases match TRBD1. The CDR3 extends over 18 amino acids. V lost 2 bases to trimming and J lost 1 base; unmatched junction nucleotides: 13. Germline CDR1 and CDR2: LGHNA and YNFKEQ. The chain's CDR3 is CASSQWDRKLYRSYEQYF. The CDR3, as DNA: TGTGCCAGCAGCCAATGGGACAGGAAGCTTTATAGATCCTACGAGCAGTACTTC.

This clonotype was detected ten times or more. The V and J genes are TRBV3-1 and TRBJ2-1; 7 nucleotides align to TRBD2. CDR1 and CDR2 from the germline V gene are LGHDT and YNNKEL (reference sequence). The J segment lost 3 bases and the V segment lost 6 bases, leaving 20 bases of the junction unmatched. The CDR3 totals 19 residues. CDR3 region: CASRSDGGGRPQYYNEQFF. CDR3 DNA sequence: TGTGCCAGCAGGTCGGATGGGGGGGGACGACCCCAATACTACAATGAGCAGTTCTTC.

The chain links TRBV19 to TRBJ1-4; 7 nucleotides match TRBD1. V lost 3 bases, J lost 7 bases, and 5 bases stayed unmatched. The CDR3 is 14 residues long. Germline CDR1 is LNHDA and CDR2 is SQIVND (reference sequence). For the CDR3, the DNA is TGTGCCAGTAGTATTCACAGGGGCACTGAAAAACTGTTTTTT. Protein sequence: CASSIHRGTEKLFF.

In its sample, this clonotype was seen many times. This chain links TRBV7-6 with TRBJ1-1; D not resolved. The CDR3 has 13 amino acids. The V gene lost 5 bases and the J gene lost 1 base, with 8 bases spanning the gap. CDR1 SGHVS and CDR2 FNYEAQ come from the germline V gene. The CDR3 here is CASSGPSNTEAFF. The CDR3 coding sequence is TGTGCCAGCAGCGGGCCCTCGAACACTGAAGCTTTCTTT.

Ten or more counts support this clonotype. This chain uses TRBV20-1 with TRBJ2-3; D remains ambiguous. Between the trimmed V and J ends, which lost 5 bases and 2 bases, there was a span of 11 bases. Germline V gene lookup returns CDR1 DFQATT and CDR2 SNEGSKA (reference sequence). The CDR3 is 13 amino acids. CDR3: CSAYSLLTDTQYF. For the CDR3, the DNA is TGCAGTGCTTATTCCCTACTCACAGATACGCAGTATTTT.

This clonotype occurred many times. The chain uses TRBV7-6 and TRBJ1-2; 7 bases fit TRBD1. Per the germline V gene, CDR1 is SGHVS and CDR2 is FNYEAQ. Trimming at V came to 0 bases and at J to 4 bases, leaving 5 bases not matched to a gene. The CDR3 consists of 15 residues. The CDR3 region has the DNA TGTGCCAGCAGCTTAGCGACAGGGTTCGGCTATGGCTACACCTTC. Translation: CASSLATGFGYGYTF.

There are a few counts of this clonotype. J is TRBJ2-1 and V is TRBV9; D possibly corresponds to TRBD2 (6 bases). The CDR3 has 14 residues. Germline-derived CDR1 and CDR2 are SGDLS and YYNGEE. Trimming removed 2 bases from V and 5 bases from J, with 11 bases in between. CDR3 sequence: CASSVRRGNNEQFF. The CDR3 DNA follows: TGTGCCAGCAGCGTTAGGCGGGGAAACAATGAGCAGTTCTTC.

The chain couples TRBV14 to TRBJ2-1; D is perhaps TRBD2 (6 bases). The CDR3 length is 11 residues. V was trimmed by 3 bases and J by 14 bases, leaving 11 bases between them. The germline CDR1 and CDR2 sequences are SGHDN and FVKESK. CDR3 residues: CASSHWGEEFF. CDR3 nucleotides: TGTGCCAGCAGCCATTGGGGGGAGGAGTTCTTC.

At least ten counts were recorded for this clonotype. The chain is built from TRBV27 and TRBJ1-1; D unresolved. This CDR3 has 15 residues. Germline CDR1 is MNHEY and CDR2 is SMNVEV (reference sequence). V lost 8 bases and J lost 1, with 17 bases in between. Here the CDR3 reads CASGFIRVTNTEAFF. The CDR3 nucleotides read TGTGCCAGCGGATTTATTAGGGTCACGAACACTGAAGCTTTCTTT.

The gene calls are TRBV10-1 and TRBJ2-3; D may be TRBD2 (5 bases). The CDR3 has 11 residues. Germline CDR1 and CDR2: WNHNN and SYGVQD (reference sequence). Trimming took 8 bases from V and 6 from J, leaving 9 bases between them. In DNA, the CDR3 is TGCGCCAGCGGACTGTTGGATACGCAGTATTTT. Translation: CASGLLDTQYF.

This clonotype came up many times. The CDR3 region is CASSRTNWGSETYEQYF. The CDR3 bases are TGTGCCAGCAGCCGCACCAATTGGGGCTCAGAGACCTACGAGCAGTACTTC. The V gene is TRBV3-1, the J gene TRBJ2-7; weak D call: TRBD1 (5 bases). This CDR3 has 17 amino acids. V lost 4 bases, J lost 2 bases, and 21 bases lay in between. The germline gives CDR1 LGHDT, CDR2 YNNKEL (reference sequence).

The chain has TRBV6-2 or TRBV6-3 and TRBJ2-7, with 10 nucleotides matching TRBD1. CDR1 MNHEY and CDR2 SVGEGT come from the germline V gene. The CDR3 runs to 22 residues. Trimming at V came to 7 bases and at J to 5 bases, leaving 32 bases not matched to a gene. CDR3 DNA sequence: TGTGCCAGCACCGACAGGGGTTTAGCTGTAACATTGTGGGGACAGGGGTTTCACGAGCAGTACTTC. It specifies CASTDRGLAVTLWGQGFHEQYF.

The J gene is TRBJ2-5, the V gene TRBV4-1, with 14 bases that match TRBD2. After removal of 0 bases from V and 7 bases from J, the junction contained 16 bases not matched to a gene. Germline loops: CDR1 MGHRA, CDR2 YSYEKL. This CDR3 has 20 amino acids. CDR3 sequence: CASSQDKVITGTSGSVTQYF. The CDR3 nucleotides read TGCGCCAGCAGCCAAGATAAGGTCATAACCGGGACTAGCGGGAGTGTGACCCAGTACTTC.

This clonotype came up a few times. This rearrangement joins TRBV6-1 to TRBJ1-6; D unresolved. Trimming took 1 base from V and 4 from J, leaving 11 bases between them. The CDR3 loop spans 16 amino acids. Germline values: CDR1 MNHNS, CDR2 SASEGT. In nucleotides, the CDR3 is TGTGCCAGCAGTGAAGAGGTCGAAGCTTATAATTCACCCCTCCACTTT. Translated, it gives CASSEEVEAYNSPLHF.

The chain uses TRBV5-1 and TRBJ1-3, with D possibly TRBD1 on 6 matching bases. This CDR3 region has 15 residues. The V end lost 4 bases, the J end lost 0 bases, and 11 bases lay between the germline ends. From germline, CDR1 is SGHRS and CDR2 YFSETQ. CDR3 nucleotides: TGCGCCAGCAGCCCTGGACAGCACTCTGGAAACACCATATATTTT. The encoded protein is CASSPGQHSGNTIYF.